This T cell receptor beta chain was sequenced during a study of blood T cell repertoires in COVID-19. Across the study: PBMCs, B-cell-depleted T cells, or T cells provided the cDNA or gDNA that made up the material.

V was pared by 2 bases and J by 0 bases, with 10 bases between. Germline V gives CDR1 LGHDT, CDR2 YNNKEL (reference sequence). CDR3 length equals 15 residues. Per the authors' pipeline: How many nucleated cells were present was estimated from reference gene primer amplification. Clones were sequenced by immunoSEQ multiplex PCR, and TCRdb holds only the in-frame ones, with some missing. That table supplies the V and J calls and clone size; D and trimming were determined from the DNA. The table shows 390,000 or so clones, with around 86% occurring only once. This clonotype was obtained from a woman aged 25-40 years with active or convalescent COVID-19. The sample consisted of peripheral blood. The rearrangement joins TRBV3-1 (or the pseudogene TRBV3-2) to TRBJ1-2; D unclear. The CDR3 loop reads CASSQRTGANYGYTF. CDR3 nucleotide sequence: TGTGCCAGCAGCCAAAGGACTGGGGCTAACTATGGCTACACCTTC.